These 32 T cell receptor beta chains share one sample of origin, sequenced in a study of cytomegalovirus exposure and HLA in healthy donors. The primer mix had 60 Vbeta and 13 Jbeta primers. Produced via immunoSEQ multiplex PCR; TCRdb's table is partial and in-frame only. This sample contains some 52,000 clones. The specimen was PBMCs. All receptors come from a woman in her sixties in good health and CMV-seropositive.

The rearrangement links TRBV9 to TRBJ1-2; D unresolved. This CDR3 contains 12 residues. CDR1 and CDR2 (germline): SGDLS, YYNGEE. The V gene lost 2 bases and the J gene lost 7 bases, with 9 bases spanning the gap. CDR3 amino acids: CASSVNSGGYTF. The CDR3 DNA follows: TGTGCCAGCAGCGTGAATTCGGGTGGCTACACCTTC.

Note on this clone: Additional DNA sequences in this sample encode the identical CDR3. The chain uses TRBV5-1 and TRBJ1-6; D might be TRBD1 (6 bases). The length of the CDR3 is 15 residues. Germline lookup yields CDR1 SGHRS and CDR2 YFSETQ. The germline V and J ends were trimmed by 1 base and 8 bases, with 13 bases remaining between them. CDR3 coding DNA: TGCGCCAGCAGCTTGCTCCAAGGGGGTTATTCACCCCTCCACTTT. It translates to CASSLLQGGYSPLHF. Combining the CDR3 with reference TRBV5-1 and TRBJ1-6 gives the whole variable domain KAGVTQTPRYLIKTRGQQVTLSCSPISGHRSVSWYQQTPGQGLQFLFEYFSETQRNKGNFPGRFSGRQFSNSRSEMNVSTLELGDSALYLCASSLLQGGYSPLHFGNGTRLTVT.

J is TRBJ2-7 and V is TRBV27, with TRBD1 matching 7 bases. CDR1 and CDR2 from the germline V gene are MNHEY and SMNVEV (reference sequence). The CDR3 contains 15 residues. After removal of 2 bases from V and 9 bases from J, the junction contained 13 bases not matched to a gene. The CDR3 DNA sequence: TGTGCCAGCAGTTTAAGGGAACGTGAATGGACAGGGCAGTACTTC. Amino acids: CASSLREREWTGQYF.

The rearrangement links TRBV12-5 to TRBJ1-4, with 11 bases matching TRBD1. V lost 5 bases to trimming and J lost 7 bases; unmatched junction nucleotides: 9. CDR3 length equals 16 residues. CDR1 is LGHNT and CDR2 is FRNRAP in the germline V gene. CDR3 residues: CASGTGTGGMSEKLFF. For the CDR3, the DNA is TGTGCTAGTGGTACAGGGACAGGGGGTATGAGTGAAAAACTGTTTTTT.

Comment on this clone: The junction differs from germline at one of its ends, possibly a read error. V gene TRBV7-9 combines with J gene TRBJ2-5; 7 bases fit TRBD1. This CDR3 is built from 14 residues. Germline V gene lookup returns CDR1 SEHNR and CDR2 FQNEAQ (reference sequence). Here the CDR3 reads CASSLGQGVENQYF. The CDR3 DNA reads TGTGCCAGCAGCTTAGGACAGGGAGTGGAGAACCAGTACTTC.

This chain uses TRBV6-5 with TRBJ2-5; 8 positions agree with TRBD1. Germline V gives CDR1 MNHEY, CDR2 SVGAGI. With V trimmed by 7 bases and J by 11 bases, 12 bases remained unmatched. This CDR3 is 13 amino acids long. CDR3 protein: CASTKTGVGEQYF. As DNA, the CDR3 is TGTGCCAGCACAAAGACAGGGGTCGGGGAGCAGTACTTC.

CDR3: CASYRNSYEQYF. CDR3 nucleotide sequence: TGTGCCAGCTACAGGAACTCCTACGAGCAGTACTTC. The chain joins TRBV28 to TRBJ2-7; D might be TRBD1 (5 bases). The CDR3 totals 12 residues. The V end lost 8 bases, the J end lost 0 bases, and 8 bases lay between the germline ends. CDR1 is MDHEN and CDR2 is SYDVKM in the germline V gene. The complete variable domain, with remaining parts taken from reference TRBV28 and TRBJ2-7, reads DVKVTQSSRYLVKRTGEKVFLECVQDMDHENMFWYRQDPGLGLRLIYFSYDVKMKEKGDIPEGYSVSREKKERFSLILESASTNQTSMYLCASYRNSYEQYFGPGTRLTVT.

The chain carries TRBV18 and TRBJ2-1; TRBD1 agrees at 12 bases. The CDR3 covers 18 residues. Germline CDR1 reads KGHSH; CDR2 reads LQKENI. V lost 0 bases to trimming and J lost 3 bases; unmatched junction nucleotides: 6. CDR3: CASSPPRGQGAFYNEQFF. CDR3 coding DNA: TGTGCCAGCTCACCACCTCGGGGACAGGGGGCGTTCTACAATGAGCAGTTCTTC.

As to this clone: This specimen includes other DNA sequences encoding the same CDR3. This chain connects TRBV5-6 to TRBJ2-2; tentative D call: TRBD1 (5 bases). CDR3 size: 17 residues. From germline, CDR1 is SGHDT and CDR2 YYEEEE. Trimming pared 2 bases from V and 1 base from J, leaving 15 bases between. CDR3 DNA sequence: TGTGCCAGCAGCTTCCGACAGACCCTCAGGAACACCGGGGAGCTGTTTTTT. It specifies CASSFRQTLRNTGELFF.

The rearrangement links TRBV18 to TRBJ2-7, with TRBD2 as a possible D gene (6 bases). V was pared by 4 bases and J by 3 bases, with 16 bases between. Germline CDR1 is KGHSH and CDR2 is LQKENI. The CDR3 extends over 15 amino acids. CDR3 protein: CASSQGGGGNYEQYF. In DNA form, the CDR3 reads TGTGCCAGCTCACAAGGCGGAGGAGGGAACTACGAGCAGTACTTC.

The genes are TRBV5-8 and TRBJ2-1, with TRBD1 matching 8 bases. In germline, CDR1 is SGHTS, CDR2 YDEGEE. The CDR3 has 15 residues. V shed 4 bases and J 7 bases; nucleotides not matched to a gene: 10. The CDR3 sequence: CASSPSRQGTNEQFF. CDR3 DNA: TGTGCCAGCAGCCCCTCCCGACAGGGGACAAATGAGCAGTTCTTC. Complete variable domain (other parts from reference TRBV5-8 and TRBJ2-1): EAGVTQSPTHLIKTRGQQATLRCSPISGHTSVYWYQQALGLGLQFLLWYDEGEERNRGNFPPRFSGRQFPNYSSELNVNALELEDSALYLCASSPSRQGTNEQFFGPGTRLTVL.

The CDR3 nucleotides read TGTGCCAGCAGCTTGGTAGTGACAGGAGCTGGAAACACCATATATTTT. Its translation is CASSLVVTGAGNTIYF. V gene TRBV5-6 combines with J gene TRBJ1-3; D is perhaps TRBD1 (6 bases). Trimming left V 0 bases short and J 2 bases short, with 12 bases between. Germline lookup yields CDR1 SGHDT and CDR2 YYEEEE. The CDR3 is 16 residues long.

The rearrangement links TRBV4-1 to TRBJ2-1, with D possibly being TRBD2 (6 bases). CDR1 is MGHRA, CDR2 YSYEKL, per germline. The CDR3 length is 17 residues. Trimming took off 4 bases at V and 5 bases at J, with 21 bases between the two ends. The CDR3 DNA follows: TGCGCCAGCAGCCCGCCCTCCCGACTAGGGAGCCACAATGAGCAGTTCTTC. This gives the protein CASSPPSRLGSHNEQFF.

The chain has TRBV10-1 and TRBJ2-7, with a weak D call TRBD2 (5 bases). Germline CDR1 and CDR2: WNHNN and SYGVQD (reference sequence). V was clipped by 3 bases and J by 0 bases, with 12 bases between them. This CDR3 is 15 amino acids long. The CDR3 coding sequence is TGCGCCAGCAGTGATGGACTGGGCGCCTCCTACGAGCAGTACTTC. Its protein is CASSDGLGASYEQYF.

The rearrangement joins TRBV7-2 to TRBJ2-6; weak D call: TRBD1 (8 bases). The CDR3 covers 17 residues. Trimming shortened V by 8 bases and J by 0 bases, and 17 bases separated the two germline ends. The germline CDR1 and CDR2 sequences are SGHTA and FQGNSA. The DNA of the CDR3 is TGTGCCAGCCGCGGGGGACAGGTATTCTCTGGGGCCAACGTCCTGACTTTC. It specifies CASRGGQVFSGANVLTF.

The chain is built from TRBV29-1 and TRBJ2-1; no firm D call. The CDR3 is made up of 13 amino acids. CDR1 and CDR2 (germline): SQVTM, ANQGSEA. V shed 4 bases and J shed 0 bases, with 7 bases lying between them. The CDR3 DNA is TGCAGCGTTGGAGTGAGCTCCTACAATGAGCAGTTCTTC. It encodes CSVGVSSYNEQFF.

The chain recombines TRBV19 with TRBJ2-6, with 8 bases lining up with TRBD1. Germline V gene sequence: CDR1 LNHDA, CDR2 SQIVND (reference sequence). The CDR3 is 15 residues long. The V gene end was trimmed by 5 bases and the J gene end by 2 bases; junction bases not matched to a gene: 2. Here the CDR3 reads CASSPDRAGANVLTF. DNA for the CDR3: TGTGCCAGTAGTCCGGACAGGGCTGGGGCCAACGTCCTGACTTTC.

This chain links TRBV19 with TRBJ2-7; 8 bases line up with TRBD1. V was clipped by 5 bases and J by 2 bases; unmatched bases: 8. CDR3 size: 15 residues. Germline CDR1 LNHDA, CDR2 SQIVND (reference sequence). CDR3 loop: CASSQRTGSAYEQYF. The CDR3 nucleotides read TGTGCCAGTAGTCAGCGGACAGGGAGCGCCTACGAGCAGTACTTC.

As to this clone: The junction shows a germline mismatch at one end, possibly a read error. This chain links TRBV5-1 with TRBJ2-3, with 8 bases fitting TRBD1. The CDR3 extends over 12 amino acids. Per the germline V gene, CDR1 is SGHRS and CDR2 is YFSETQ. The CDR3 coding sequence is TGCGCCAGCAGCTTACAGGGGGATAAGCAGTATTTT. Residues: CASSLQGDKQYF. The entire variable domain, with the rest obtained from reference TRBV5-1 and TRBJ2-3, is as follows: KAGVTQTPRYLIKTRGQQVTLSCSPISGHRSVSWYQQTPGQGLQFLFEYFSETQRNKGNFPGRFSGRQFSNSRSEMNVSTLELGDSALYLCASSLQGDKQYFGPGTRLTVL.

The rearrangement joins TRBV14 to TRBJ2-1; 13 bases fit TRBD2. The ends lost 4 bases at V and 5 bases at J; junction bases unmatched: 8. Germline V gene sequence: CDR1 SGHDN, CDR2 FVKESK. CDR3 size: 17 residues. The CDR3 spells CASSPMWGLAGNNEQFF. CDR3 in DNA: TGTGCCAGCAGCCCCATGTGGGGACTAGCGGGGAACAATGAGCAGTTCTTC.

The J gene is TRBJ1-1, the V gene TRBV18, with D uncertain. The CDR3 has 13 amino acids. Looked up from germline, CDR1 is KGHSH and CDR2 is LQKENI. The V gene lost 5 bases and the J gene lost 0 bases, with 7 bases spanning the gap. The CDR3 DNA follows: TGTGCCAGCTCAAGGACTATGAACACTGAAGCTTTCTTT. It encodes CASSRTMNTEAFF.

The chain uses TRBV18 and TRBJ2-3; D remains unclear. Germline CDR1 is KGHSH and CDR2 is LQKENI. V was clipped by 3 bases and J by 4 bases, with 14 bases between them. This CDR3 is 15 amino acids long. For the CDR3, the DNA is TGTGCCAGCTCACCCCGAGAAAATCTGCCAGATACGCAGTATTTT. Translation gives CASSPRENLPDTQYF.

As concerns this clone: The same CDR3 is also encoded by other DNA sequences in this sample. V gene TRBV2 combines with J gene TRBJ1-1; 10 nucleotides line up with TRBD1. Unmatched junction bases numbered 4, after V lost 6 bases and J lost 0 bases. The CDR3 extends over 15 amino acids. CDR1 and CDR2 from the germline V gene are SNHLY and FYNNEI. CDR3 sequence (DNA): TGTGCCAGCAGGGGGACAGGGGCCATGAACACTGAAGCTTTCTTT. Translation gives CASRGTGAMNTEAFF.

This rearrangement joins TRBV15 to TRBJ2-5; D is unclear. CDR3 length equals 14 residues. Trimming removed 1 base from V and 1 base from J, with 7 bases in between. Germline V CDR1 and CDR2: LNHNV, YYDKDF (reference sequence). The CDR3 nucleotides read TGTGCCACCAGCAGAGCGGGTTTCCAAGAGACCCAGTACTTC. It encodes CATSRAGFQETQYF.

V is TRBV13 and J is TRBJ1-1, with TRBD1 matching 10 bases. The CDR3 is made up of 18 amino acids. CDR1 and CDR2 (germline): PRHDT, FYEKMQ (reference sequence). J was trimmed by 1 base and V by 5 bases; bases with no gene match: 13. CDR3 in DNA: TGTGCCAGCAGCCTCCGTCGGGACAGGGGTTTCCAGAACACTGAAGCTTTCTTT. It codes for CASSLRRDRGFQNTEAFF.

The rearrangement uses TRBV19 and TRBJ1-2; maybe TRBD1 (6 bases). The germline gives CDR1 LNHDA, CDR2 SQIVND (reference sequence). This CDR3 has 14 amino acids. V lost 6 bases and J 6 bases, leaving 17 bases between the germline ends. The CDR3: CASRPTGSIDGYTF. The CDR3 DNA sequence: TGTGCCAGTAGACCGACAGGCTCGATAGATGGCTACACCTTC.

V gene TRBV10-1 combines with J gene TRBJ1-5, with TRBD1 as a possible D gene (5 bases). Germline values: CDR1 WNHNN, CDR2 SYGVQD (reference sequence). The CDR3 loop spans 13 amino acids. Between the trimmed V and J ends, which lost 2 bases and 7 bases, there was a span of 9 bases. The CDR3 DNA reads TGCGCCAGCAGTGAGCAGGGTGGGCAGCCCCAGCATTTT. This gives the protein CASSEQGGQPQHF.

The rearrangement links TRBV19 to TRBJ2-5; TRBD2 might be the D (6 bases). Germline CDR1 and CDR2: LNHDA and SQIVND (reference sequence). The germline V and J ends were trimmed by 2 bases and 1 base, with 8 bases remaining between them. This CDR3 comprises 14 residues. The CDR3 DNA follows: TGTGCCAGTAGTATACAGGGAGGCCAAGAGACCCAGTACTTC. Amino acid sequence: CASSIQGGQETQYF.

The genes are TRBV7-6 and TRBJ2-1; D gene ambiguous. Germline assignment: CDR1 SGHVS and CDR2 FNYEAQ. The CDR3 consists of 16 residues. Trimming took off 0 bases at V and 2 bases at J, with 11 bases between the two ends. CDR3 loop: CASSLALPTTYNEQFF. In DNA form, the CDR3 reads TGTGCCAGCAGCTTAGCCCTCCCTACTACCTACAATGAGCAGTTCTTC.

The V and J genes are TRBV5-8 and TRBJ2-5; TRBD2 matches at 10 bases. Per the germline V gene, CDR1 is SGHTS and CDR2 is YDEGEE. V shed 1 base and J 5 bases; nucleotides not matched to a gene: 8. This CDR3 is 16 amino acids long. CDR3 region: CASSLRLAGAGETQYF. CDR3 nucleotide sequence: TGTGCCAGCAGCTTGAGGCTAGCGGGGGCCGGGGAGACCCAGTACTTC.

The chain combines TRBV2 with TRBJ1-4, with TRBD1 as a possible D gene (6 bases). V was pared by 8 bases and J by 8 bases, with 18 bases between. The CDR3 consists of 14 residues. Germline CDR1 reads SNHLY; CDR2 reads FYNNEI. The CDR3 reads CASLEGTGSEKLFF. The CDR3 region has the DNA TGTGCCAGCCTAGAGGGAACAGGGAGCGAAAAACTGTTTTTT.

The gene calls are TRBV5-1 and TRBJ2-1; 11 bases match TRBD1. From germline, CDR1 is SGHRS and CDR2 YFSETQ. V trimming: 4 bases; J trimming: 9 bases; junction bases outside the gene matches: 12. This CDR3 has 16 amino acids. Here the CDR3 reads CASSRDGTGGSSEQFF. In DNA, the CDR3 is TGCGCCAGCAGCCGGGACGGGACAGGGGGAAGTAGTGAGCAGTTCTTC.